The sequence of this T cell receptor beta chain was determined in a study of T cell responses to AZD1222 COVID-19 vaccine. Findings and caveats of the study: No repertoire was sampled before or during the peak T cell response, only after it. Vaccination with two AZD1222 doses was followed by a rise in Spike-specific TCR breadth and depth. Seropositive status at baseline applied to only 5 to 7 AZD1222 recipients.

Analyses pooled second doses at about 4 or about 12 weeks. Method: immunoSEQ multiplex PCR; TCRdb's copy keeps in-frame clones and lacks some. The sample holds roughly 120,000 clones, roughly 92% seen once. As concerns this clone: Its antigen is unknown.

This CDR3 is built from 16 residues. Germline V gives CDR1 LNHNV, CDR2 YYDKDF (reference sequence). Deletions cut 4 bases from V and 0 bases from J, with 10 bases between. Sample: peripheral blood, taken 28 days after the second AZD1222 dose. The receptor's source is an adult who received the AZD1222 COVID-19 vaccine. V gene TRBV15 combines with J gene TRBJ1-6; TRBD1 is a possible D gene (6 bases). CDR3 bases: TGTGCCACCAGCAACCGGGACAACTCCTATAATTCACCCCTCCACTTT. Translation: CATSNRDNSYNSPLHF.